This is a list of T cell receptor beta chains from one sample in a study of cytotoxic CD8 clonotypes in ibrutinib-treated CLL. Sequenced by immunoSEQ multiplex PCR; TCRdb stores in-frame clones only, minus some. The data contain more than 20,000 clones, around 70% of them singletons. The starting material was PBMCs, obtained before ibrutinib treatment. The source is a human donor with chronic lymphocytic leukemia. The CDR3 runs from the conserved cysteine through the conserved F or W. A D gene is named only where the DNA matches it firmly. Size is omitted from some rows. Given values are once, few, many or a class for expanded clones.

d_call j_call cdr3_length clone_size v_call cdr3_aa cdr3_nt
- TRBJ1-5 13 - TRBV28 CASITGSAQPQHF TGTGCCAGCATTACAGGGTCCGCTCAGCCCCAGCATTTT
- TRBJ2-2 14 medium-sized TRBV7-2 CASSPVLNTGELFF TGTGCCAGCAGCCCAGTCCTGAACACCGGGGAGCTGTTTTTT
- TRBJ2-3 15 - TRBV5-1 CASSLPLHAADTQYF TGCGCCAGCAGCTTGCCCCTTCACGCGGCGGATACGCAGTATTTT
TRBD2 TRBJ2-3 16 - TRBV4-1 CASSQYSGISTDTQYF TGCGCCAGCAGCCAATACAGCGGGATATCCACAGATACGCAGTATTTT
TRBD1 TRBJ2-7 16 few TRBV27 CASSFKGGQSSYEQYF TGTGCCAGCAGTTTTAAAGGGGGACAGAGCTCCTACGAGCAGTACTTC
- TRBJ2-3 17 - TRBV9 CASSAHGLAEGTDTQYF TGTGCCAGCAGCGCCCACGGATTAGCGGAGGGCACAGATACGCAGTATTTT
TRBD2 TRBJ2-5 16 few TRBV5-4 CASSWTAGGPWETQYF TGTGCCAGCAGCTGGACGGCGGGAGGGCCGTGGGAGACCCAGTACTTC
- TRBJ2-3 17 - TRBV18 CASSPTSAQGYTDTQYF TGTGCCAGCTCACCTACCTCCGCGCAGGGCTACACAGATACGCAGTATTTT
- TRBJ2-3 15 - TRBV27 CASSSYTGPTDTQYF TGTGCCAGCAGTTCCTACACCGGCCCAACAGATACGCAGTATTTT
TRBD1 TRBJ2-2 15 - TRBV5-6 CASRPDRVDTGELFF TGTGCCAGCAGACCCGACAGGGTAGACACCGGGGAGCTGTTTTTT
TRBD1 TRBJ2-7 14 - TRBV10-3 CAISESGQRYEQYF TGTGCCATCAGTGAGTCGGGACAGCGCTACGAGCAGTACTTC
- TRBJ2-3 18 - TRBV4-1 CASSQDEVAALSTDTQYF TGCGCCAGCAGCCAAGATGAAGTAGCGGCTCTTAGCACAGATACGCAGTATTTT
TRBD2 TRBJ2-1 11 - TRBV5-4 CASSPGTSLFF TGTGCCAGCAGCCCCGGGACTAGCTTGTTCTTC
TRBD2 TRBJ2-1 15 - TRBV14 CASSQFSGSYNEQFF TGTGCCAGCAGCCAGTTTAGCGGGAGTTACAATGAGCAGTTCTTC
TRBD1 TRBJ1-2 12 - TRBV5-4 CASSFRQGGYTF TGTGCCAGCAGCTTTAGACAGGGGGGCTACACCTTC
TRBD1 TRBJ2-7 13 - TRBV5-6 CASSLVDRAEQYF TGTGCCAGCAGCTTGGTCGACAGGGCCGAGCAGTACTTC
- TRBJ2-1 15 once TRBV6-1 CASRQTEGTYNEQFF TGTGCCAGCAGACAAACTGAGGGGACCTACAATGAGCAGTTCTTC
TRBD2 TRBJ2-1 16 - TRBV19 CASTGTSGRLSNEQFF TGTGCCAGTACGGGGACTAGCGGGAGGCTATCCAATGAGCAGTTCTTC
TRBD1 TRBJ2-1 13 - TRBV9 CASNRGPFNEQFF TGTGCCAGCAACAGGGGGCCTTTCAATGAGCAGTTCTTC
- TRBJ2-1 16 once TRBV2 CASSEATPLLYNEQFF TGTGCCAGCAGTGAAGCAACGCCGCTATTATACAATGAGCAGTTCTTC